The next 18 T cell receptor beta chains were all read from a single sample in a study of beta chain features in type 1 diabetes. The sequenced template was cDNA made from the entire isolated RNA. Sequencing was performed with immunoSEQ multiplex PCR; in TCRdb, only in-frame clones are kept and a portion is missing. The table lists 500,000 to 700,000 clones, roughly a sixth of them singletons, with about 0.086% in the top ten. Sequenced material: naive CD4+ T cells from blood. These receptors were collected from a man aged 18 to 29 in good health.

The chain has TRBV4-3 and TRBJ2-1; TRBD2 matches at 7 bases. The CDR3 has 14 residues. J gave up 7 bases and V 0 bases, and 3 bases lay outside the gene matches. The germline V gene has CDR1 LGHNA and CDR2 YSLEER. The CDR3 region is CASSQDPSGNEQFF. The CDR3 region has the DNA TGCGCCAGCAGCCAAGACCCTAGCGGAAATGAGCAGTTCTTC.

V is TRBV5-4 and J is TRBJ1-1; D perhaps matches TRBD1 (5 bases). Germline V gene lookup returns CDR1 SGHNT and CDR2 YYREEE (reference sequence). V was clipped by 2 bases and J by 1 base, with 9 bases between them. The CDR3 spans 14 residues. DNA of the CDR3: TGTGCCAGCAGCTTTCGGGGGTCGAACACTGAAGCTTTCTTT. This encodes CASSFRGSNTEAFF.

The rearrangement uses TRBV23-1 and TRBJ2-2; D perhaps matches TRBD1 (7 bases). TRBV23-1 is classed as an ORF, of uncertain function. V lost 3 bases, J lost 5 bases, and 19 bases lay in between. The CDR3 contains 17 residues. The CDR3 DNA reads as TGCGCCAGCAGTCAGCCGCGCGGGACAGAGGGAACCGGGGAGCTGTTTTTT. This sequence encodes CASSQPRGTEGTGELFF.

This clone has only a few counts. The chain carries TRBV28 and TRBJ2-7; 7 nucleotides agree with TRBD1. CDR3 size: 16 residues. The J segment lost 4 bases and the V segment lost 8 bases, leaving 17 bases of the junction unmatched. Germline V lookup: CDR1 MDHEN, CDR2 SYDVKM. For the CDR3, the DNA is TGTGCCAGCGGGGAGACGGGACAGCGGTTCTCTTACGAGCAGTACTTC. Its protein is CASGETGQRFSYEQYF.

V gene TRBV29-1 combines with J gene TRBJ1-1; 7 bases line up with TRBD1. Trimming cost V 4 bases and J 5 bases; bases outside gene matches: 13. Germline V gives CDR1 SQVTM, CDR2 ANQGSEA. The length of the CDR3 is 15 residues. Here the CDR3 reads CSVAFMGRGGTEAFF. The CDR3 nucleotides read TGCAGCGTTGCCTTTATGGGCAGGGGGGGAACTGAAGCTTTCTTT.

This clone was counted only a few times. V usage is TRBV7-9 and J usage is TRBJ1-3; TRBD1 matches 8 bases. Trimming at V came to 5 bases and at J to 4 bases, leaving 7 bases not matched to a gene. The CDR3 runs to 15 residues. Germline CDR1 SEHNR, CDR2 FQNEAQ (reference sequence). CDR3 coding DNA: TGTGCCAGCAGCCGGACAGGGCGTAGAGGAAACACCATATATTTT. Protein sequence: CASSRTGRRGNTIYF.

V is TRBV11-1 and J is TRBJ1-1; TRBD1 matches at 9 bases. V shed 6 bases and J 7 bases; nucleotides not matched to a gene: 9. Germline lookup yields CDR1 SGHAT and CDR2 FQDESV (reference sequence). The CDR3 contains 14 residues. CDR3 bases: TGTGCCAGCAGTTCCGGGACAGGGTATGGTGAAGCTTTCTTT. As protein: CASSSGTGYGEAFF.

J is TRBJ2-7 and V is TRBV7-9; weak D call: TRBD1 (6 bases). Per the germline V gene, CDR1 is SEHNR and CDR2 is FQNEAQ (reference sequence). The CDR3 is 14 amino acids. Trimming removed 4 bases from V and 7 bases from J, with 17 bases in between. This CDR3 is CASSWDTLRTEQYF. The CDR3 nucleotides are TGTGCCAGCAGCTGGGACACCCTACGTACGGAGCAGTACTTC.

This rearrangement joins TRBV9 to TRBJ1-6, with D hard to call. Trimming cost V 0 bases and J 0 bases, with 13 bases left between them. Germline-derived CDR1 and CDR2 are SGDLS and YYNGEE. The CDR3 is made up of 18 amino acids. This CDR3 reads CASSVGGGPSSYNSPLHF. The CDR3 coding sequence is TGTGCCAGCAGCGTAGGGGGAGGCCCGAGCTCCTATAATTCACCCCTCCACTTT.

This clone occurred a few times. The chain links TRBV5-1 to TRBJ2-7; TRBD2 matches at 11 bases. V was pared by 7 bases and J by 2 bases, with 5 bases of the junction left unmatched. This CDR3 is 14 amino acids long. The germline CDR1 and CDR2 sequences are SGHRS and YFSETQ. CDR3 coding DNA: TGCGCCAGCGGGACGACTAGCGGGACCTACGAGCAGTACTTC. It yields the protein CASGTTSGTYEQYF.

The chain recombines TRBV18 with TRBJ2-3; D is perhaps TRBD1 (5 bases). The germline V gene has CDR1 KGHSH and CDR2 LQKENI. This CDR3 region has 15 residues. V was clipped by 0 bases and J by 1 base, with 8 bases between them. CDR3: CASSPPKGRTDTQYF. CDR3 in DNA: TGTGCCAGCTCACCACCGAAGGGGCGCACAGATACGCAGTATTTT.

This clone turned up a few times. This chain connects TRBV19 to TRBJ2-3; D not resolved. This CDR3 is 10 amino acids long. CDR1 LNHDA and CDR2 SQIVND come from the germline V gene (reference sequence). The V and J ends lost 4 bases and 6 bases respectively, with 2 bases between them. Here the CDR3 DNA reads TGTGCCAGTAGTAGGGATACGCAGTATTTT. It encodes CASSRDTQYF.

The chain recombines TRBV7-6 with TRBJ1-2; a weak D match, TRBD1 (5 bases). The CDR3 totals 13 residues. The germline V gene encodes CDR1 SGHVS and CDR2 FNYEAQ. Trimming removed 3 bases from V and 5 bases from J, with 10 bases in between. The CDR3 sequence is CASSLGLGYGYTF. The CDR3 coding sequence is TGTGCCAGCAGCTTGGGACTGGGATATGGCTACACCTTC.

The chain uses TRBV30 and TRBJ2-7, with D tentatively TRBD2 (6 bases). The CDR3 runs to 15 residues. CDR1 is GTSNPN and CDR2 is SVGIG in the germline V gene (reference sequence). V lost 0 bases and J lost 2, with 14 bases in between. The CDR3 DNA sequence: TGTGCCTGGAGTGTGTGGGGCCGGGGGACCTACGAGCAGTACTTC. Its protein is CAWSVWGRGTYEQYF.

This clone came up a few times. V is TRBV29-1 and J is TRBJ2-7, with 7 nucleotides matching TRBD2. Unmatched junction bases numbered 5, after V lost 3 bases and J lost 0 bases. Germline CDR1 reads SQVTM; CDR2 reads ANQGSEA. CDR3 length: 14 amino acids. In DNA, the CDR3 is TGCAGCGTTGATGGGGGGGGAGTCTCCTACGAGCAGTACTTC. Translating it yields CSVDGGGVSYEQYF.

This clone was seen more than once but under ten times. The chain links TRBV19 to TRBJ1-2, with D perhaps matching TRBD1 (5 bases). This CDR3 has 14 residues. Trimming shortened V by 5 bases and J by 7 bases, and 17 bases separated the two germline ends. Germline loops: CDR1 LNHDA, CDR2 SQIVND (reference sequence). CDR3 bases: TGTGCCAGTAGTCTCGGGACCCTAAGTGCTGGCTACACCTTC. Translating it yields CASSLGTLSAGYTF.

This chain links TRBV6-6 with TRBJ2-5; 8 bases fit TRBD2. CDR1 is MNHNY and CDR2 is SVGAGI in the germline V gene (reference sequence). Trimming removed 2 bases from V and 3 bases from J; junction bases left unmatched: 8. CDR3 length equals 16 residues. CDR3 amino acids: CASSYDTHSGEETQYF. The CDR3 DNA follows: TGTGCCAGCAGTTACGACACCCATAGCGGGGAAGAGACCCAGTACTTC.

The chain has TRBV5-1 and TRBJ1-2; TRBD1 matches at 11 bases. CDR3 length equals 17 residues. V shed 4 bases and J 0 bases; nucleotides not matched to a gene: 8. Germline V lookup: CDR1 SGHRS, CDR2 YFSETQ. CDR3: CASSTGTGGVANYGYTF. The CDR3 DNA sequence: TGCGCCAGCAGCACCGGGACAGGGGGTGTAGCTAACTATGGCTACACCTTC.